Here is one T cell receptor beta chain with its context. Its antigen is as yet unknown. TCRdb fed the 5' RACE reads into MiXCR, producing one record per CDR3 protein. The sample lists 550,000 to 700,000 distinct CDR3 sequences, roughly 17% occurring once. The data are from a study of T-cell memory formation after mild COVID-19. The study's findings and limits: Contracting CD8+ clones were enriched in EMRA, CD4+ mainly in CM and EM. The appearance of some responding clones in pre-infection memory suggested that cross-reactive memory joined.

The V gene's germline CDR1 is SGHVS and CDR2 FQNEAQ. This CDR3 has 14 residues. Between the trimmed V and J ends, which lost 5 bases and 5 bases, there was a span of 15 bases. The sequence derives from an adult woman who had mild COVID-19 (a few samples of this study predate the infection). Cell type and time point are not known. The material sequenced was PBMCs or a T cell subset sorted from them (not recorded which). The V call is TRBV7-8, the J call TRBJ1-1; D remains ambiguous. The CDR3 coding sequence is TGTGCCAGCAGCCCCCGGACCAGAGGGACTGAAGCTTTCTTT. Translated: CASSPRTRGTEAFF.